This is a list of T cell receptor beta chains from one sample in a study of blood T cell repertoires in COVID-19. TCRdb's copy holds only in-frame clones and misses some; the assay was immunoSEQ multiplex PCR. The data hold about 180,000 clones, with 75% to 90% observed a single time. The sample taken for sequencing was PBMCs or T cells enriched from blood (not recorded which). These receptors all come from a middle-aged man who had recovered from COVID-19. CDR3s leave out the opening cysteine and the closing phenylalanine or tryptophan.

ASSPGIANYGYT,TRBJ1-2,TRBV19
ASSPPGLRSNQPQH,TRBJ1-5,TRBV6-2/TRBV6-3
ASSVDGTGVYEQY,TRBJ2-7,TRBV5-1
ASSYTGTGSGNTIY,TRBJ1-3,TRBV5-1
ASSHIGQGDQPQH,TRBJ1-5,TRBV4-1
ASSLYQGARNTGELF,TRBJ2-2,TRBV5-1
SVEARQGAYT,TRBJ1-2,TRBV29-1
ASSLGGGRNTEAF,TRBJ1-1,TRBV7-6
ASRQGLAGYT,TRBJ1-2,TRBV19
ASSPLQGGQPQH,TRBJ1-5,TRBV5-5
SASYIAGLNTGELF,TRBJ2-2,TRBV20-1
ASSIFKAGGYGYT,TRBJ1-2,TRBV7-9
ASSPRGAYEQY,TRBJ2-7,TRBV5-8
ASSLYRDGYT,TRBJ1-2,TRBV5-1
ASSPRTSGRASDTQY,TRBJ2-3,TRBV9
ASSGGRGDYGYT,TRBJ1-2,TRBV2
ASGEYEQY,TRBJ2-7,TRBV25-1
SVEEGGGMSGELF,TRBJ2-2,TRBV29-1
ASAAGGQPQH,TRBJ1-5,TRBV10-2
ASSETVPVVNYGYT,TRBJ1-2,TRBV5-1
ASSRPLAGGPGELF,TRBJ2-2,TRBV7-3
SASGLSLGNQPQH,TRBJ1-5,TRBV20-1